This T cell receptor beta chain was observed in a study of metastatic and nonmetastatic thyroid tumors. Study background: Patients with malignant and benign thyroid disease provided blood and tumor or nodule tissue, whose repertoires were compared.

Before thyroid surgery, none of the patients had received any treatment. TCRdb re-called the PCR reads via MiXCR. Counted here are 30,000 to 40,000 clones, about a fifth occurring once; the ten biggest clones make up less than 4%. The V segment lost 6 bases and the J segment 4 bases; nucleotides outside the gene matches: 10. The CDR3 loop spans 15 amino acids. CDR1 and CDR2 (germline): MDHEN, SYDVKM. This clone was counted many times. What it recognizes is unknown. Study-wide results and limits: In blood and tumor, TCR beta diversity was reportedly significantly higher in malignant thyroid tumors than in benign nodules.

This TCR derives from a male donor with papillary thyroid cancer or a benign thyroid nodule (not recorded which). Some clones in this sample may be carry-over from other donors' samples. The chain combines TRBV28 with TRBJ2-5; 8 bases are a match to TRBD1. The specimen was tumor tissue. The CDR3 region has the DNA TGTGCCAGCAGGTACCGGACAGGGACGGGAGAGACCCAGTACTTC. It is translated as CASRYRTGTGETQYF.